This T cell receptor beta chain was documented in a study of blood T cell repertoires in COVID-19. Profiling relied on immunoSEQ multiplex PCR, and the TCRdb table lists in-frame clones only, not all of them. The table has 380,000 or so clones, roughly 90% seen once. Germline V gives CDR1 SGHAT, CDR2 FQNNGV. The CDR3 is made up of 15 amino acids. J lost 4 bases, V lost 3 bases, and 8 bases had no gene match. Participants came from around 25 US areas, aged about 18 to 100 years. Participant-reported clinical history was the basis for cohort assignment. Specimen: PBMCs or T cells enriched from blood (not recorded which). This chain connects TRBV11-2 to TRBJ2-7; TRBD1 matches at 8 bases. The receptor was derived from a woman aged 25 to 39 with acute COVID-19. The DNA of the CDR3 is TGTGCCAGCAGCTTCTCCGGGACAGGATTGTACGAGCAGTACTTC. Translating gives CASSFSGTGLYEQYF.